Below are 3 T cell receptor beta chains sequenced from a single sample in a study of cytomegalovirus exposure and HLA in healthy donors. This PCR relied on a set of 60 Vbeta primers and 13 Jbeta primers. Sequencing was performed with immunoSEQ multiplex PCR; in TCRdb, only in-frame clones are kept and a portion is missing. The table lists 100,000 to 150,000 clones, 80% of them singletons. Sequences were obtained from PBMCs. The origin of the receptors is a man aged 45-65 years in good health and CMV-seronegative.

The rearrangement joins TRBV6-5 to TRBJ2-2; TRBD1 matches 10 bases. Germline CDR1 is MNHEY and CDR2 is SVGAGI. The CDR3 extends over 14 amino acids. The trim removed 5 bases at V and 5 bases at J, leaving 2 bases unmatched. The CDR3 DNA is TGTGCCAGCAGTGGACAGGGGGAGACCGGGGAGCTGTTTTTT. It codes for CASSGQGETGELFF.

This rearrangement joins TRBV25-1 to TRBJ2-2; the D is unclear. CDR1 MGHDK and CDR2 SYGVNS come from the germline V gene. Deletions cut 9 bases from V and 3 bases from J, with 8 bases between. This CDR3 has 12 amino acids. The CDR3 here is CASGSYTGELFF. The DNA for the CDR3 is TGTGCCAGTGGCAGTTACACCGGGGAGCTGTTTTTT.

V is TRBV27 and J is TRBJ1-5; the match to TRBD1 covers 9 bases. The junction had 3 bases not matched to a gene; V was cut back by 5 bases and J by 4 bases. Per the germline V gene, CDR1 is MNHEY and CDR2 is SMNVEV (reference sequence). This CDR3 spans 14 amino acids. DNA for the CDR3: TGTGCCAGCAGTCGGGGGACAGGGAATCAGCCCCAGCATTTT. This translates into CASSRGTGNQPQHF.